This T cell receptor beta chain appears in the sequencing data of a study of cytomegalovirus exposure and HLA in healthy donors. This CDR3 region has 12 residues. The germline V and J ends were trimmed by 6 bases and 4 bases, with 9 bases remaining between them. The V gene's germline CDR1 is ENHRY and CDR2 SYGVKD. PCR involved 60 Vbeta and 13 Jbeta primers. Method: immunoSEQ multiplex PCR; TCRdb's copy keeps in-frame clones and lacks some. The sample data list about 150,000 clones. This clonotype was obtained from a woman aged 45-60 years in good health and CMV-seronegative. The sample comprised PBMCs. The chain has TRBV10-3 and TRBJ1-2, with D maybe TRBD1 (5 bases). CDR3 region: CAISLDSYGYTF. The CDR3 region has the DNA TGTGCCATCAGCCTAGACAGCTATGGCTACACCTTC.